Reported below is one T cell receptor (beta chain). The CDR3 contains 18 residues. Germline V CDR1 and CDR2: SGDLS, YYNGEE. V trimming: 9 bases; J trimming: 3 bases; junction bases outside the gene matches: 24. This sample was taken from a study of blood T cell repertoires in COVID-19. Looking at the study overall: The United States, Italy and Spain provided the acute and convalescent COVID-19 samples.

Original processing notes: Amplification of reference gene primers provided the estimated nucleated cell counts. Profiled with immunoSEQ multiplex PCR; TCRdb holds only in-frame clones, not every one. Clonal size and the V and J genes are those of that table, whereas D and trimming came from the DNA. The sample contains roughly 700,000 clones, more than 80% of which appear only once. This TCR derives from a woman under 30 with acute or convalescent COVID-19. The sample consisted of peripheral blood. The chain is built from TRBV9 and TRBJ2-7, with TRBD2 matching over 7 bases. The CDR3 bases are TGTGCCACCACCTCGGTTGGACTAGGTCTTGTGAGCAGCTACGAGCAGTACTTC. Amino acids: CATTSVGLGLVSSYEQYF.